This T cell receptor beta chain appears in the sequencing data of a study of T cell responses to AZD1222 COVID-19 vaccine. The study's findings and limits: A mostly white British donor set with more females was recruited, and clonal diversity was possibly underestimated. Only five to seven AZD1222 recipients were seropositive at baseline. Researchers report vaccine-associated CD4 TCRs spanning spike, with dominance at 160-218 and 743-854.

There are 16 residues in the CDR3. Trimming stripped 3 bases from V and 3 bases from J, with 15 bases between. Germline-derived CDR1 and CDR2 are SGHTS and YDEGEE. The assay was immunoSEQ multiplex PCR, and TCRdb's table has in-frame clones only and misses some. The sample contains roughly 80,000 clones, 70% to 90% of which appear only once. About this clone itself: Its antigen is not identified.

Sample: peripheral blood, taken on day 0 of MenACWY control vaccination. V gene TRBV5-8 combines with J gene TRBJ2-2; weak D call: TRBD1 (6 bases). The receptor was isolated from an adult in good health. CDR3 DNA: TGTGCCAGCAGCTCGTCCGCGACAGGACACACCGGGGAGCTGTTTTTT. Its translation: CASSSSATGHTGELFF.